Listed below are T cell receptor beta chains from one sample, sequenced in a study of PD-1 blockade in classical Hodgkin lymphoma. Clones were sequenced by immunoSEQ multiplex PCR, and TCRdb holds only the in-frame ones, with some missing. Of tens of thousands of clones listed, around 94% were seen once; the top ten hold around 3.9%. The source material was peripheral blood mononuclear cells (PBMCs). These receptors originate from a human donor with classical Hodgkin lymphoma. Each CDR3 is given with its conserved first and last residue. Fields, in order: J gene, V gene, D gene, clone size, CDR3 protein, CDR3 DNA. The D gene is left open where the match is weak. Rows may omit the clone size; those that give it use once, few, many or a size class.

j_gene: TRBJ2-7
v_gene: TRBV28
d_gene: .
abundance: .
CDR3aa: CASRSGTPYEQYF
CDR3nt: TGTGCCAGCAGGTCCGGGACACCTTACGAGCAGTACTTC

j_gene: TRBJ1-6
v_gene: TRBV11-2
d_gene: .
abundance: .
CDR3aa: CASSDSEVFTPLHF
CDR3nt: TGTGCCAGCAGCGATTCAGAGGTCTTCACACCCCTCCACTTT

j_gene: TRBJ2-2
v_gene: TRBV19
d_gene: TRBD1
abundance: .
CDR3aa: CASTIEGAYTGELFF
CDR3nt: TGTGCCAGTACCATAGAGGGGGCCTACACCGGGGAGCTGTTTTTT

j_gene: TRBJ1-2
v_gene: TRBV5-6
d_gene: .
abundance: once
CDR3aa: CASSLTGTNYGYTF
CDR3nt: TGTGCCAGCAGCTTGACAGGGACTAACTATGGCTACACCTTC

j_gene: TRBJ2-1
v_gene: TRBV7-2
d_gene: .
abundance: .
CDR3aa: CASSQVTRYEQFF
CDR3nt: TGTGCCAGCAGCCAGGTTACTAGATATGAGCAGTTCTTC

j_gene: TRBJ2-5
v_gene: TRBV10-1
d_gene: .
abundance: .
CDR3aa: CASSADSYQETQYF
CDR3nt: TGCGCCAGCAGCGCCGACAGCTATCAAGAGACCCAGTACTTC

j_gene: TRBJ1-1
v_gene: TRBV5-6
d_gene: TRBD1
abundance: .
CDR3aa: CASSLSPDRDTEAFF
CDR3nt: TGTGCCAGCAGCCTAAGCCCGGACAGGGACACTGAAGCTTTCTTT

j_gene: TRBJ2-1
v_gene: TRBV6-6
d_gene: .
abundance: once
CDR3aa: CASSLSGVALWNEQFF
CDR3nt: TGTGCCAGCAGCCTATCAGGGGTGGCCCTATGGAATGAGCAGTTCTTC

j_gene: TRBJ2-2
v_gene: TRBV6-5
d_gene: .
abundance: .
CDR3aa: CASRWPGELFF
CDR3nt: TGTGCCAGCAGATGGCCCGGGGAGCTGTTTTTT

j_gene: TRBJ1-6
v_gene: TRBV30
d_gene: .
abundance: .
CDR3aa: CAWIGSGAGSPLHF
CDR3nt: TGTGCCTGGATAGGGTCTGGGGCAGGATCACCCCTCCACTTT

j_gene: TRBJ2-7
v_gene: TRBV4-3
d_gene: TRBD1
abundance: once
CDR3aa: CASSQNRDRVYEQYF
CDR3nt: TGCGCCAGCAGCCAAAACCGGGACAGGGTCTACGAGCAGTACTTC

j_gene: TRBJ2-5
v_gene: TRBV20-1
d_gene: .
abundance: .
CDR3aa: CSSIGESGQYF
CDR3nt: TGCAGTTCCATAGGGGAGAGTGGCCAGTACTTC

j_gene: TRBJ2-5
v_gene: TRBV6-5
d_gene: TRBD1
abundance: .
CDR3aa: CASRRSWTGLETQYF
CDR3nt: TGTGCCAGCAGGCGCTCCTGGACAGGGCTAGAGACCCAGTACTTC

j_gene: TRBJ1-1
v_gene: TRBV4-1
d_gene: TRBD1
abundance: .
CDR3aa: CASSHADRGFTEAFF
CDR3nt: TGCGCCAGCAGCCACGCGGACAGGGGTTTCACTGAAGCTTTCTTT

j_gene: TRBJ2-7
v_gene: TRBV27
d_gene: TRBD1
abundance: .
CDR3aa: CASSSGQGAPYEQYF
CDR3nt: TGTGCCAGCAGTTCGGGACAGGGGGCTCCCTACGAGCAGTACTTC

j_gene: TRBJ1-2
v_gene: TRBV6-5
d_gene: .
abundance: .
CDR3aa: CASSYSSRTYGYTF
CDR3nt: TGTGCCAGCAGTTACTCTTCACGGACGTATGGCTACACCTTC

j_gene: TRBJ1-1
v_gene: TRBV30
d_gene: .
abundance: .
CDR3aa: CAWSVGGGAYAEAFF
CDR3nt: TGTGCCTGGAGTGTCGGAGGCGGCGCCTACGCTGAAGCTTTCTTT

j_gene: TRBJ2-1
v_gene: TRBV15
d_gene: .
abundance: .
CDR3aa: CATSREGGVEQFF
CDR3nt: TGTGCCACCAGCAGAGAGGGCGGCGTGGAGCAGTTCTTC

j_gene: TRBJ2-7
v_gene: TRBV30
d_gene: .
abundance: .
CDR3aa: CAWSVDPSYEQYF
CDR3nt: TGTGCCTGGAGTGTTGATCCTAGCTACGAGCAGTACTTC

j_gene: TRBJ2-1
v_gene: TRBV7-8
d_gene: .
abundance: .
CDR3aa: CASSLERAGRNEQFF
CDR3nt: TGTGCCAGCAGCTTAGAAAGAGCAGGGCGGAATGAGCAGTTCTTC

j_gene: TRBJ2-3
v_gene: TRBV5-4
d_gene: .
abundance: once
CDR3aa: CASSEKLGLIEYF
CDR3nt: TGTGCCAGCAGCGAAAAGCTGGGTTTAATCGAGTATTTT

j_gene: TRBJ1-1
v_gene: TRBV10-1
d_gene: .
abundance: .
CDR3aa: CASSEPWPPPGTEAFF
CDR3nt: TGCGCCAGCAGTGAGCCATGGCCTCCACCCGGCACTGAAGCTTTCTTT

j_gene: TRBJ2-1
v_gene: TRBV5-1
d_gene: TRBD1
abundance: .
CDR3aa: CASSITGVRFNEQFF
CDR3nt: TGCGCCAGCAGCATAACAGGGGTGCGTTTCAATGAGCAGTTCTTC

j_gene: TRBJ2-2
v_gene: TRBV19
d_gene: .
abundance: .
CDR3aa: CASSIEGRSNTGELFF
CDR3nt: TGTGCCAGTAGTATAGAGGGTCGATCGAACACCGGGGAGCTGTTTTTT

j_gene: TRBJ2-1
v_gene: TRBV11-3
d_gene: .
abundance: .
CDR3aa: CASSLPTQNNEQFF
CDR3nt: TGTGCCAGCAGCTTACCCACCCAGAACAATGAGCAGTTCTTC

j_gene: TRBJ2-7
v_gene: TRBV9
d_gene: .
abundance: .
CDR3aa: CASSGGTNSYEQYF
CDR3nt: TGTGCCAGCAGCGGGGGGACAAATTCCTACGAGCAGTACTTC

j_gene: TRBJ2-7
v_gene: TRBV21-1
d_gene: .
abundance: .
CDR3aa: CASSKGAGLSYEQYF
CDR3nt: TGTGCCAGCAGCAAAGGGGCGGGACTCAGCTACGAGCAGTACTTC

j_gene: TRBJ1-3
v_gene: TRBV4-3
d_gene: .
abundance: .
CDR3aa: CASSQAPSTGNTIYF
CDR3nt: TGCGCCAGCAGCCAAGCCCCCAGTACTGGAAACACCATATATTTT

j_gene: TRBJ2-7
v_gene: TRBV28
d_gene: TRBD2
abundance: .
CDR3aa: CASRVAGATYEQYF
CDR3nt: TGTGCCAGCAGGGTAGCGGGAGCGACCTACGAGCAGTACTTC

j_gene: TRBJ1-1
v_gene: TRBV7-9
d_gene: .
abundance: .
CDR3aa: CASSPSGRNTEAFF
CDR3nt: TGTGCCAGCAGCCCTTCAGGGAGGAACACTGAAGCTTTCTTT

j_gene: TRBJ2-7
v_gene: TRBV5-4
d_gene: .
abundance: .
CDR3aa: CAFLNAGSYEQYF
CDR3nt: TGTGCCTTCTTAAATGCGGGGTCCTACGAGCAGTACTTC

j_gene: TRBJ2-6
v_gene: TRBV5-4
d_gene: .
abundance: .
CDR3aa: CASSEGQGPGANVLTF
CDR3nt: TGTGCCAGCAGCGAGGGGCAGGGGCCTGGGGCCAACGTCCTGACTTTC

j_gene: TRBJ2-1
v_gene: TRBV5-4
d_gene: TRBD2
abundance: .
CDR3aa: CASSREIAGYNEQFF
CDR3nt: TGTGCCAGCAGCAGGGAAATAGCGGGGTACAATGAGCAGTTCTTC

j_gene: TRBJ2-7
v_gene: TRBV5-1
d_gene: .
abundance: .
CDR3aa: CASSLGTGGDYEQYF
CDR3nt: TGCGCCAGCAGCTTGGGGACGGGCGGTGACTACGAGCAGTACTTC

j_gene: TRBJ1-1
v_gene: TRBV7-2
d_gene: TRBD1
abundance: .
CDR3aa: CASSSSWTGVMNTEAFF
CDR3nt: TGTGCCAGCAGCTCGTCTTGGACAGGGGTCATGAACACTGAAGCTTTCTTT

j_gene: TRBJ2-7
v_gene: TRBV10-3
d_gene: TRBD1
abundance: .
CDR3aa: CASGTGGVRYEQYF
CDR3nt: TGTGCCAGCGGGACAGGGGGAGTGAGGTACGAGCAGTACTTC

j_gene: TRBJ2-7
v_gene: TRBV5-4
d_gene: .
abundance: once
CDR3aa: CASSSGLPYEQYF
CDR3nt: TGTGCCAGCAGCTCGGGTTTGCCTTACGAGCAGTACTTC

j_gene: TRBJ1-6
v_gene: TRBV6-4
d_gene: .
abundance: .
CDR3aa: CASSDSIGGFSPLHF
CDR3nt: TGTGCCAGCAGTGACTCCATCGGGGGTTTTTCACCCCTCCACTTT

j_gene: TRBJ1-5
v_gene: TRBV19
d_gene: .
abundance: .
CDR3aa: CASSIFREGQPQHF
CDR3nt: TGTGCCAGTAGTATTTTCAGGGAAGGTCAGCCCCAGCATTTT

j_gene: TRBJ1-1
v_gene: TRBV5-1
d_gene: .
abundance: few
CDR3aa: CASSLRTGGNTEAFF
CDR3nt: TGCGCCAGCAGCTTGCGCACGGGAGGGAACACTGAAGCTTTCTTT

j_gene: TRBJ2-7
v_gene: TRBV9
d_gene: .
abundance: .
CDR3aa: CASSVAPTNYEQYF
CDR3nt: TGTGCCAGCAGCGTAGCACCGACAAACTACGAGCAGTACTTC

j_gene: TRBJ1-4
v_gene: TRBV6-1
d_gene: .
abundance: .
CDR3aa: CASSEAGGGNEKLFF
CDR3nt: TGTGCCAGCAGTGAAGCTGGAGGGGGTAATGAAAAACTGTTTTTT